This TCR beta chain was found in a study of Ad26.COV2.S vaccination and SARS-CoV-2 variants. This CDR3 region has 15 residues. With V trimmed by 6 bases and J by 1 base, 4 bases remained unmatched. In germline, CDR1 is SEHNR, CDR2 FQNEAQ (reference sequence). Treatment given: some 19 received Ad26.COV2.S at low or high dose, single or two shots; five or six received placebo; per-sample allocation not given. Samples were taken on day 63 after the first vaccine or placebo injection. Here immunoSEQ multiplex PCR was the method, and the copy in TCRdb shows in-frame clones only, minus some. The sample holds a few hundred thousand clones; over 75% are singletons and the top ten take roughly 3.5%.

The receptor was derived from a person aged 18 to 65 who received the Ad26.COV2.S COVID-19 vaccine or a placebo. This chain joins TRBV7-9 and TRBJ2-1, with 9 bases matching TRBD1. The sample here was peripheral blood, taken in a trial of Ad26.COV2.S vaccine versus placebo. The CDR3 bases are TGTGCCAGCAGTCCACAGGGGGCTTCCTACAATGAGCAGTTCTTC. This encodes CASSPQGASYNEQFF.